The clone carrying this T cell receptor (beta chain) occurred a few times. Its antigen is undetermined. This specimen belongs to a study of blood T cells in healthy people across ages. CDR3 length: 15 amino acids. Germline loops: CDR1 LGHDT, CDR2 YNNKEL (reference sequence). J gave up 4 bases and V 4 bases, and 8 bases lay outside the gene matches. A sample-barcoded 5' primer and a J-beta primer mix were used in a second PCR of about 7 to 11 cycles. Through a template-switch adaptor with 12 random nucleotides, each cDNA molecule received a tag. Every sample gave at least 2.5 million paired-end reads containing CDR3. TCRdb re-analysed the 5' RACE reads in MiXCR, keeping a single row per CDR3 protein. The sample shows approximately 680,000 distinct CDR3 sequences, about 34% of them seen only once. General study results and limits: Estimates based on one million T cells were treated as lower bounds.

This sequence was found in a woman aged 80 or over in good health. The rearrangement uses TRBV3-1 and TRBJ1-2, with 8 bases aligning to TRBD1. The sample comprised blood. CDR3 in amino acids: CASSRATGTGYGYTF. As DNA, the CDR3 is TGTGCCAGCAGCCGGGCCACCGGGACAGGCTATGGCTACACCTTC. The full variable domain, with the rest looked up from reference TRBV3-1 and TRBJ1-2, is DTAVSQTPKYLVTQMGNDKSIKCEQNLGHDTMYWYKQDSKKFLKIMFSYNNKELIINETVPNRFSPKSPDKAHLNLHINSLELGDSAVYFCASSRATGTGYGYTFGSGTRLTVV.